The clone carrying this T cell receptor (beta chain) was detected ten times or more. This sample was included in a study of T-cell memory formation after mild COVID-19. Barcoded TCR alpha and TCR beta cDNA libraries with UMIs came from 5'RACE using constant-segment primers. In TCRdb, the 5' RACE reads were re-called with MiXCR into one record per CDR3 protein. This table holds roughly 350,000 distinct CDR3 sequences, approximately 14% found once. Germline V lookup: CDR1 LGHNA, CDR2 YSLEER. V was clipped by 0 bases and J by 7 bases, with 16 bases between them. The CDR3 totals 16 residues. Material: PBMCs or a T cell subset sorted from them (not recorded which). The chain carries TRBV4-3 and TRBJ1-5, with unresolved D. The clonotype was recovered from a man younger than 35 who had mild COVID-19 (a few samples of this study predate the infection). Cell type and time point are not known. The CDR3 sequence is CASSQDLPGYGQPQHF. The CDR3 DNA is TGCGCCAGCAGCCAAGATCTTCCAGGCTATGGCCAGCCCCAGCATTTT.